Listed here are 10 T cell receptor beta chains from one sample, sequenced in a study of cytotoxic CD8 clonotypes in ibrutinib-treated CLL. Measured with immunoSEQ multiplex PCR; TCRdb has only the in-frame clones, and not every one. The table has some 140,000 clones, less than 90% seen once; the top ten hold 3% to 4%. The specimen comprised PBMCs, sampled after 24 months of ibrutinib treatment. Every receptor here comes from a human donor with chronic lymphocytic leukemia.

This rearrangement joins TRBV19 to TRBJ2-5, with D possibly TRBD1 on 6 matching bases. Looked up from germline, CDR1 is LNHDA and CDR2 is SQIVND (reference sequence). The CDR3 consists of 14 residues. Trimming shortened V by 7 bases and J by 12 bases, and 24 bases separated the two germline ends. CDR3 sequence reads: CASTPGRDILHKYF. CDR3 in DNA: TGTGCCAGTACCCCGGGACGGGACATACTCCACAAGTACTTC.

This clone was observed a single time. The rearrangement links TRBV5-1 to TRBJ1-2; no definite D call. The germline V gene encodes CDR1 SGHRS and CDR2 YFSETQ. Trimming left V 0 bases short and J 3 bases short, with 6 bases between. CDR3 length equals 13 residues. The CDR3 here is CASSLDPDYGYTF. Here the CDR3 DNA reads TGCGCCAGCAGCTTGGACCCAGACTATGGCTACACCTTC.

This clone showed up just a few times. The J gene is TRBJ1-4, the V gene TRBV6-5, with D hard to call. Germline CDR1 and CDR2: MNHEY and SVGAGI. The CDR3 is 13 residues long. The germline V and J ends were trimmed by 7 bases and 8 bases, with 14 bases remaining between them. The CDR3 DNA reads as TGTGCCAGCATTTCACCCCGCGGAGAAAAACTGTTTTTT. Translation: CASISPRGEKLFF.

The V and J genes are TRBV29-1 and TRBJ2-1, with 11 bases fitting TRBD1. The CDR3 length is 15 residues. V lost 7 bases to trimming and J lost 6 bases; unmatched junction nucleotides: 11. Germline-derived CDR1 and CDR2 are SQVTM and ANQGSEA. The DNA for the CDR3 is TGCAGCGCCGGAAGGGGGACAGGGGGACTCAATGAGCAGTTCTTC. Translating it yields CSAGRGTGGLNEQFF.

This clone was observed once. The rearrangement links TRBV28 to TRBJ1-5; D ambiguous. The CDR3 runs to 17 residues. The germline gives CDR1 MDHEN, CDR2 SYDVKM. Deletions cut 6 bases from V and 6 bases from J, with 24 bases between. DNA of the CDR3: TGTGCCAGCAGGACCCGGGCCCTTCGTCTAACTAGTCAGCCCCAGCATTTT. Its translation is CASRTRALRLTSQPQHF. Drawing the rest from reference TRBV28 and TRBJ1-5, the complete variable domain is DVKVTQSSRYLVKRTGEKVFLECVQDMDHENMFWYRQDPGLGLRLIYFSYDVKMKEKGDIPEGYSVSREKKERFSLILESASTNQTSMYLCASRTRALRLTSQPQHFGDGTRLSIL.

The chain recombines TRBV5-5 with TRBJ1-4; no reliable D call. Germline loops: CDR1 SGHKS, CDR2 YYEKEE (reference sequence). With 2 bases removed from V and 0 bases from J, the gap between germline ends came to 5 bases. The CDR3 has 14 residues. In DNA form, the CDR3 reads TGTGCCAGCAGCTTTCGGCCAACTAATGAAAAACTGTTTTTT. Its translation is CASSFRPTNEKLFF.

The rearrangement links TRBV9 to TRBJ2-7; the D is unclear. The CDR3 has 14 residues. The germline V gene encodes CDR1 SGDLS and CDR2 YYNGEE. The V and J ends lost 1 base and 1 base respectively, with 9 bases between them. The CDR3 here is CASSVSQVSYEQYF. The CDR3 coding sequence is TGTGCCAGCAGCGTAAGTCAGGTTTCCTACGAGCAGTACTTC.

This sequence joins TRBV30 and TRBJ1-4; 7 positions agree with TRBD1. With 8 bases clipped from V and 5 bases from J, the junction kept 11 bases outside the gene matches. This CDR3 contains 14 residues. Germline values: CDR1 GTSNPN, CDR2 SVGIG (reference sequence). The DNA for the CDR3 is TGTGCCGGGCGGACCGGGACAGCAAATGAAAAACTGTTTTTT. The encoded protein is CAGRTGTANEKLFF.

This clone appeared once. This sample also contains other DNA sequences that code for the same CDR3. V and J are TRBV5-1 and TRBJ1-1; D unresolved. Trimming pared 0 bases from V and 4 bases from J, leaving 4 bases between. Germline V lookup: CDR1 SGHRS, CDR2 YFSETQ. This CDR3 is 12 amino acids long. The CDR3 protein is CASSLGRTEAFF. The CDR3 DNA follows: TGCGCCAGCAGCTTGGGGCGCACTGAAGCTTTCTTT. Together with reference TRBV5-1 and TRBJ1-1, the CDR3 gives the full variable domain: KAGVTQTPRYLIKTRGQQVTLSCSPISGHRSVSWYQQTPGQGLQFLFEYFSETQRNKGNFPGRFSGRQFSNSRSEMNVSTLELGDSALYLCASSLGRTEAFFGQGTRLTVV.

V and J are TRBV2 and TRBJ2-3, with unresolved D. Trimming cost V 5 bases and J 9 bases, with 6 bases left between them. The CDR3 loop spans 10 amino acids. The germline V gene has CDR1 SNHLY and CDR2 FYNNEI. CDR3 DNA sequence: TGTGCCAGCAGTTCTGAAACGCAGTATTTT. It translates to CASSSETQYF.